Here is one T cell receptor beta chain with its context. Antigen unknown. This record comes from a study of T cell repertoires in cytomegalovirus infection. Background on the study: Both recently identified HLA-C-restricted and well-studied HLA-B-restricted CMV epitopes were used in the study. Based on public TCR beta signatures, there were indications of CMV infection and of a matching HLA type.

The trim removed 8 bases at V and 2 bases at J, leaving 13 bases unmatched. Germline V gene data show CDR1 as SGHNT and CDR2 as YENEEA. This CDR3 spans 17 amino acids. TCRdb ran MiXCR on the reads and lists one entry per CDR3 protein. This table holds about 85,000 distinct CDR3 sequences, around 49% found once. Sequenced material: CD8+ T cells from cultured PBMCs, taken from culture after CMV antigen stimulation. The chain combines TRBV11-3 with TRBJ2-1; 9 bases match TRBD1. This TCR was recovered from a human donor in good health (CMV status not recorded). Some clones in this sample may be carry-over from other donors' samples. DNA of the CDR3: TGTGCCAGCTCCCAGAGGGGGGGACAGGGCACCTACAATGAGCAGTTCTTC. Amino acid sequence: CASSQRGGQGTYNEQFF.